This TCR beta chain was obtained from a study of blood T cells in healthy people across ages. Study-wide results and limits: Naive T cell percentage showed a strong correlation with TCR beta diversity. A greater number of naive CD4+ cells and higher diversity distinguished long-lived donors from aged donors.

Details on this clonotype: What it binds is unknown. Given a much more abundant clone one base away, this may be a read error. A read error is likely, as this CDR3 ends without the conserved phenylalanine or tryptophan.

Combining a sample-barcoded 5' primer with a J-beta primer mix, a second PCR ran for roughly 6 to 12 cycles. Every molecule of cDNA carried a tag from a template-switch adaptor with 12 random nucleotides. In TCRdb, the 5' RACE reads were re-called with MiXCR into one record per CDR3 protein. The sample holds more than 500,000 distinct CDR3 sequences; approximately 30% are singletons and the top ten take around 18%. Germline loops: CDR1 KGHDR, CDR2 SFDVKD. The germline V and J ends were trimmed by 3 bases and 2 bases, with 6 bases remaining between them. The CDR3 spans 14 residues. This receptor was obtained from a woman in her seventies in good health. The rearrangement uses TRBV24-1 and TRBJ2-2; D uncertain. The specimen sequenced was blood. The CDR3 loop is CATSDQDNTGELFS. The CDR3, as DNA: TGTGCCACCAGTGATCAGGACAACACCGGGGAGCTGTTTTCT.